The rows below give T cell receptor beta chains drawn from one sample of a study of blood T cell repertoires in COVID-19. Only in-frame clones appear in the TCRdb table, and some are missing; sequencing was by immunoSEQ multiplex PCR. Of about 80,000 clones listed, around 80% are singletons. The material sequenced was peripheral blood. These receptors came from a human donor in a cohort sampled during active COVID-19. Both conserved end residues are part of each CDR3. Each record gives: V gene, clone size, D gene, J gene, CDR3 protein, CDR3 DNA. A D gene is named only where the DNA matches it firmly. Expanded clones are given a class, and other clones once, few, many or no size at all.

TRBV7-9	.	TRBD1	TRBJ1-2	CASSKPSQGDYGYTF	TGTGCCAGCAGCAAACCCTCCCAGGGGGACTATGGCTACACCTTC
TRBV6-5	many	.	TRBJ1-2	CASSPMGGGYTF	TGTGCCAGCAGTCCCATGGGAGGTGGCTACACCTTC
TRBV19	few	TRBD2	TRBJ2-2	CASSMEASGGTNTGELFF	TGTGCCAGTAGTATGGAGGCTAGCGGGGGGACGAACACCGGGGAGCTGTTTTTT
TRBV10-3	.	TRBD2	TRBJ2-2	CAISDRDYHTGELFF	TGTGCCATCAGCGACCGGGACTACCACACCGGGGAGCTGTTTTTT
TRBV11-3	few	TRBD1	TRBJ1-5	CASSLAFRTGGCQPQHF	TGTGCCAGCAGCTTAGCATTCCGGACAGGGGGCTGTCAGCCCCAGCATTTT
TRBV2	few	.	TRBJ2-2	CASNRQKNTGELFF	TGTGCCAGCAATAGACAGAAGAACACCGGGGAGCTGTTTTTT
TRBV19	.	.	TRBJ2-3	CASSIDWRGLPGDTQYF	TGTGCCAGTAGTATAGACTGGCGGGGCCTACCCGGGGATACGCAGTATTTT
TRBV10-3	.	.	TRBJ1-1	CAISESRNTEAFF	TGTGCCATCAGTGAGTCGCGGAACACTGAAGCTTTCTTT
TRBV20-1	.	.	TRBJ2-7	CSARGPYEQYF	TGCAGTGCGCGTGGTCCCTACGAGCAGTACTTC
TRBV19	once	.	TRBJ1-2	CASNLEGRDYGYTF	TGTGCCAGTAATTTGGAGGGGAGGGACTATGGCTACACCTTC
TRBV19	.	TRBD2	TRBJ2-3	CASRSSGEILDTQYF	TGTGCCAGTAGGTCTAGCGGGGAGATTCTAGATACGCAGTATTTT
TRBV7-3	.	TRBD2	TRBJ2-1	CASRRTSGGSYNEQFF	TGTGCCAGCAGGCGGACTAGCGGGGGGTCCTACAATGAGCAGTTCTTC
TRBV18	.	TRBD2	TRBJ2-1	CASSLAGTSVNNEQFF	TGTGCCAGCTCACTCGCCGGGACTAGCGTCAACAATGAGCAGTTCTTC
TRBV27	.	TRBD1	TRBJ1-6	CASSLYTGGNSPLHF	TGTGCCAGCAGTTTATATACAGGGGGAAATTCACCCCTCCACTTT
TRBV15	once	TRBD1	TRBJ1-4	CATSWGQGNEKLFF	TGTGCCACCAGCTGGGGACAGGGGAATGAAAAACTGTTTTTT